This T cell receptor beta chain is drawn from a study of blood T cells in healthy people across ages. Study conclusions and caveats: Higher diversity, along with more naive CD4+ cells, distinguished long-lived donors from aged donors.

This clonotype has a count of ten or more. Its antigen remains unknown. Germline V gene lookup returns CDR1 SGHNT and CDR2 YYREEE (reference sequence). The J segment lost 9 bases and the V segment lost 2 bases, leaving 11 bases of the junction unmatched. The CDR3 extends over 15 amino acids. Isolated per sample were at least 6.5 million PBMCs. Then a second PCR, running roughly 7 to 11 cycles, was carried out with a sample-barcoded 5' primer and a J-beta primer mix. Any given sample supplied a minimum of 3 million CDR3-containing paired-end reads. TCRdb re-derived calls from the 5' RACE reads in MiXCR, one entry per CDR3 protein. The sample contains 1.5 million to 2 million distinct CDR3 sequences, roughly 27% of which appear only once.

V and J are TRBV5-4 and TRBJ2-4; 7 bases are a match to TRBD1. The receptor comes from a woman in her twenties or thirties in good health. Material: blood. The CDR3 DNA is TGTGCCAGCAGCTTTGGGACAGCCGATACGGGCATTCAGTACTTC. This sequence encodes CASSFGTADTGIQYF.